One T cell receptor beta chain is described in this entry. This sample stems from a study of blood T cell repertoires in COVID-19. Germline V gene data show CDR1 as SGHRS and CDR2 as YFSETQ. V was shortened by 3 bases and J by 4 bases, with 8 bases between the two germline ends. This CDR3 is built from 12 residues. TCRdb keeps only in-frame clones here, not all; method: immunoSEQ multiplex PCR. This table has over 120,000 clones, approximately 85% appearing once. V and J are TRBV5-1 and TRBJ2-7; D not certain. The sequence derives from an older man with acute or convalescent COVID-19. Sequencing input: peripheral blood. In DNA, the CDR3 is TGCGCCAGCAGCTCCAGGCAGTACGAGCAGTACTTC. Translation gives CASSSRQYEQYF.